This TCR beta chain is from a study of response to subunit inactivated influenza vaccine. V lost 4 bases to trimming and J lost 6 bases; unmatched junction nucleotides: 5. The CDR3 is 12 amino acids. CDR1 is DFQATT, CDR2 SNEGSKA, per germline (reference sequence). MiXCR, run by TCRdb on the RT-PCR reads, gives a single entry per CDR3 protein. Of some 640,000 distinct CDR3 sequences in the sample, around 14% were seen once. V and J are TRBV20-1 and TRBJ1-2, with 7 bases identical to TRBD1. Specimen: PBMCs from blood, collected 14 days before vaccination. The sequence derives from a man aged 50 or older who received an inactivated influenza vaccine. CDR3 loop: CSATTGKDGYTF. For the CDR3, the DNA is TGCAGTGCTACGACAGGGAAGGATGGCTACACCTTC.